This T cell receptor (beta chain) came from a study of CD8 T cells in ankylosing spondylitis. Study-wide results and caveats: A TCR beta motif made of roughly eight highly homologous variants seemed typical of ankylosing spondylitis blood.

This clonotype was counted ten times or more. The antigen remains unidentified. TCRdb called the 5' RACE reads again in MiXCR, with one record for every CDR3 protein. The table lists a few hundred thousand distinct CDR3 sequences, roughly 13% of them singletons. Germline V gene data show CDR1 as SGHRS and CDR2 as YFSETQ. There are 16 residues in the CDR3. V dropped 2 bases and J dropped 2; count of bases not matched to a gene: 3. The rearrangement joins TRBV5-1 to TRBJ2-3, with 12 bases that match TRBD2. Sequences were obtained from blood, either unsorted or a sorted T cell fraction (not recorded which). The receptor's source is a male donor with ankylosing spondylitis. The CDR3 nucleotides are TGCGCCAGCAGCTTATCTAGCGGGAGGGCCACAGATACGCAGTATTTT. It encodes CASSLSSGRATDTQYF.